The 22 T cell receptor beta chains below were found in one sample sequenced in a study of OX40 agonist ivuxolimab in advanced cancers. Generated by immunoSEQ multiplex PCR, the TCRdb table keeps only in-frame clones and is missing some. The sample shows approximately 56,000 clones, 80% to 90% of them seen only once. This specimen consisted of CD4+ or CD8+ T cells sorted from blood, obtained in a trial of the OX40 agonist ivuxolimab. The source is an adult with an advanced solid tumor such as melanoma, head and neck, liver or kidney cancer.

The genes are TRBV15 and TRBJ1-3; no clear D gene. CDR3 size: 14 residues. Germline values: CDR1 LNHNV, CDR2 YYDKDF (reference sequence). V gave up 0 bases and J gave up 3 bases, with 6 bases separating them. The CDR3 here is CATSRDIGGNTIYF. CDR3 bases: TGTGCCACCAGCAGAGATATAGGTGGAAACACCATATATTTT.

The J gene is TRBJ2-1, the V gene TRBV5-1; D ambiguous. CDR3 length: 15 residues. V was pared by 0 bases and J by 8 bases, with 15 bases between. Germline lookup yields CDR1 SGHRS and CDR2 YFSETQ. DNA for the CDR3: TGCGCCAGCAGCTTGGTCGAGACTTATTCCCATGAGCAGTTCTTC. Translated, it gives CASSLVETYSHEQFF.

The chain combines TRBV5-1 with TRBJ1-1; D may be TRBD1 (5 bases). Trimming stripped 4 bases from V and 1 base from J, with 11 bases between. Germline V lookup: CDR1 SGHRS, CDR2 YFSETQ. This CDR3 region has 14 residues. The CDR3 spells CASSPLGTNTEAFF. The CDR3 DNA sequence: TGCGCCAGCAGCCCCCTGGGGACGAACACTGAAGCTTTCTTT.

By proportion, this clone is medium-sized. This chain's CDR3 is CASSLEGYQPQHF. Here the CDR3 DNA reads TGCGCCAGCAGCTTGGAAGGGTATCAGCCCCAGCATTTT. The V gene is TRBV5-1, the J gene TRBJ1-5, with unresolved D. The CDR3 covers 13 residues. CDR1 and CDR2 from the germline V gene are SGHRS and YFSETQ. The germline V and J ends were trimmed by 0 bases and 5 bases, with 6 bases remaining between them.

With regard to this clone: At the DNA level, this CDR3 is encoded by other sequences in the same sample as well. The V and J genes are TRBV30 and TRBJ1-5; D not certain. Germline CDR1 GTSNPN, CDR2 SVGIG (reference sequence). V shed 1 base and J shed 0 bases, with 4 bases lying between them. The CDR3 covers 13 residues. Here the CDR3 DNA reads TGTGCCTGGAGTGAATATAGCAATCAGCCCCAGCATTTT. Protein: CAWSEYSNQPQHF.

The chain is built from TRBV27 and TRBJ2-3; D remains unclear. The CDR3 has 13 amino acids. V lost 11 bases and J 0 bases, leaving 12 bases between the germline ends. The germline CDR1 and CDR2 sequences are MNHEY and SMNVEV (reference sequence). CDR3 in DNA: TGTGCCTCCAAAACGGCTAGCACAGATACGCAGTATTTT. Translation: CASKTASTDTQYF.

J is TRBJ2-5 and V is TRBV6-1; 10 positions match TRBD1. V shed 7 bases and J 5 bases; nucleotides not matched to a gene: 7. The CDR3 sequence is 14 residues long. CDR1 and CDR2 (germline): MNHNS, SASEGT. Here the CDR3 DNA reads TGTGCCAGCAATGGGGGGACAGGGGTCGAGACCCAGTACTTC. Translated, it gives CASNGGTGVETQYF.

This chain uses TRBV29-1 with TRBJ1-2; no reliable D call. Germline CDR1 SQVTM, CDR2 ANQGSEA. There are 12 residues in the CDR3. Trimming cost V 1 base and J 8 bases, with 11 bases left between them. The CDR3 spells CSVEGAVDGYTF. CDR3 nucleotides: TGCAGCGTTGAAGGTGCGGTGGACGGCTACACCTTC. Complete variable domain (other parts from reference TRBV29-1 and TRBJ1-2): SAVISQKPSRDICQRGTSLTIQCQVDSQVTMMFWYRQQPGQSLTLIATANQGSEATYESGFVIDKFPISRPNLTFSTLTVSNMSPEDSSIYLCSVEGAVDGYTFGSGTRLTVV.

This chain connects TRBV19 to TRBJ1-1; D gene uncertain. CDR3 size: 12 residues. Germline V gene data show CDR1 as LNHDA and CDR2 as SQIVND (reference sequence). Trimming cost V 1 base and J 7 bases, with 7 bases left between them. The CDR3 sequence: CASSIAAREAFF. CDR3 DNA sequence: TGTGCCAGTAGTATAGCAGCCCGTGAAGCTTTCTTT.

This rearrangement joins TRBV6-1 to TRBJ2-1; perhaps TRBD2 as D (6 bases). The V end was cut by 3 bases, the J end by 5 bases, with 11 bases between. The germline V gene has CDR1 MNHNS and CDR2 SASEGT. This CDR3 has 14 residues. The CDR3 loop reads CASSDQPGDNEQFF. The CDR3 DNA sequence: TGTGCCAGCAGTGACCAGCCGGGGGACAATGAGCAGTTCTTC.

This chain joins TRBV7-8 and TRBJ1-2, with a possible D match to TRBD1 (6 bases). CDR3 length: 12 residues. The V end was cut by 5 bases, the J end by 7 bases, with 11 bases between. Germline V lookup: CDR1 SGHVS, CDR2 FQNEAQ. The CDR3 is CASSRGQTGYTF. The CDR3 DNA is TGTGCCAGCAGCCGAGGACAGACTGGCTACACCTTC.

CDR3 in amino acids: CSAFPGYGYTF. CDR3 sequence (DNA): TGCAGTGCTTTCCCCGGGTATGGCTACACCTTC. The J gene is TRBJ1-2, the V gene TRBV20-1, with no clear D. This CDR3 region has 11 residues. Trimming shortened V by 5 bases and J by 5 bases, and 9 bases separated the two germline ends. CDR1 is DFQATT, CDR2 SNEGSKA, per germline (reference sequence).

CDR3 protein: CASSLSASGGPHEQFF. The CDR3 nucleotides are TGTGCCAGCAGTTTATCGGCTAGCGGGGGTCCCCATGAGCAGTTCTTC. The chain has TRBV27 and TRBJ2-1; 10 positions match TRBD2. V was clipped by 0 bases and J by 8 bases; unmatched bases: 7. Germline CDR1 is MNHEY and CDR2 is SMNVEV (reference sequence). This CDR3 region has 16 residues.

The chain links TRBV9 to TRBJ1-2, with 10 bases that match TRBD1. Germline loops: CDR1 SGDLS, CDR2 YYNGEE. The ends lost 2 bases at V and 8 bases at J; junction bases unmatched: 9. The length of the CDR3 is 15 residues. DNA of the CDR3: TGTGCCAGCAGCGTGGCGACAGGGGGCGCATGGGGCTACACCTTC. This gives the protein CASSVATGGAWGYTF.

In this sample, this clone turned up once. V and J are TRBV9 and TRBJ2-2, with no clear D. The V end lost 0 bases, the J end lost 6 bases, and 6 bases lay between the germline ends. Germline V lookup: CDR1 SGDLS, CDR2 YYNGEE. This CDR3 has 13 amino acids. CDR3 loop: CASSVGSSGELFF. Written as DNA, the CDR3 is TGTGCCAGCAGCGTAGGTTCTTCCGGGGAGCTGTTTTTT. Complete variable domain (other parts from reference TRBV9 and TRBJ2-2): DSGVTQTPKHLITATGQRVTLRCSPRSGDLSVYWYQQSLDQGLQFLIQYYNGEERAKGNILERFSAQQFPDLHSELNLSSLELGDSALYFCASSVGSSGELFFGEGSRLTVL.

V gene TRBV7-6 combines with J gene TRBJ1-5, with D tentatively TRBD1 (6 bases). This CDR3 has 14 amino acids. Germline V gene sequence: CDR1 SGHVS, CDR2 FNYEAQ. V lost 5 bases to trimming and J lost 1 base, with 9 bases between them. In DNA form, the CDR3 reads TGTGCCAGCAGCCCGAGGGGGAGCAATCAGCCCCAGCATTTT. Its translation: CASSPRGSNQPQHF.

In this sample, this clone turned up once. V usage is TRBV6-6 and J usage is TRBJ1-4; no clear D gene. Germline CDR1 is MNHNY and CDR2 is SVGAGI (reference sequence). Between the trimmed V and J ends, which lost 2 bases and 8 bases, there was a span of 12 bases. The CDR3 length is 14 residues. The CDR3 nucleotides are TGTGCCAGCAGTTACCTTCCTAGCAGAGAAAAACTGTTTTTT. This encodes CASSYLPSREKLFF.

The rearrangement uses TRBV10-2 and TRBJ2-2; D may be TRBD2 (6 bases). The V end was cut by 0 bases, the J end by 6 bases, with 14 bases between. CDR1 and CDR2 from the germline V gene are WSHSY and SAAADI. The CDR3 consists of 16 residues. CDR3 bases: TGCGCCAGCAGTGAGTCCGCGGGGTCCTTTCCCGGGGAGCTGTTTTTT. Its translation: CASSESAGSFPGELFF.

The chain links TRBV7-2 to TRBJ1-3, with no clear D. The V gene's germline CDR1 is SGHTA and CDR2 FQGNSA. This CDR3 has 15 amino acids. Trimming removed 2 bases at V and 0 bases at J, with 8 bases between. The CDR3 region is CASSLPYNSGNTIYF. The CDR3 nucleotides read TGTGCCAGCAGCTTACCTTACAACTCTGGAAACACCATATATTTT. The full variable domain, completed using reference TRBV7-2 and TRBJ1-3, is GAGVSQSPSNKVTEKGKDVELRCDPISGHTALYWYRQSLGQGLEFLIYFQGNSAPDKSGLPSDRFSAERTGGSVSTLTIQRTQQEDSAVYLCASSLPYNSGNTIYFGEGSWLTVV.

V gene TRBV27 combines with J gene TRBJ1-1; 9 nucleotides match TRBD1. With V trimmed by 2 bases and J by 2 bases, 6 bases remained unmatched. The germline V gene has CDR1 MNHEY and CDR2 SMNVEV (reference sequence). The CDR3 has 16 residues. CDR3 bases: TGTGCCAGCAGTTTACGATACAGGGGGCTAAACACTGAAGCTTTCTTT. It translates to CASSLRYRGLNTEAFF.

The chain has TRBV19 and TRBJ2-2; D might be TRBD1 (6 bases). Trimming removed 7 bases from V and 4 bases from J, with 16 bases in between. The CDR3 runs 15 residues. The germline gives CDR1 LNHDA, CDR2 SQIVND (reference sequence). The CDR3 reads CASTAQGRGTGELFF. CDR3 sequence (DNA): TGTGCCAGTACGGCACAGGGTCGAGGCACCGGGGAGCTGTTTTTT.

The chain joins TRBV9 to TRBJ1-5; no clear D gene. This CDR3 is 14 amino acids long. The ends were cut back, 0 bases at V and 0 bases at J, with 4 bases in the middle. The germline gives CDR1 SGDLS, CDR2 YYNGEE. The chain's CDR3 is CASSVGYSNQPQHF. The CDR3 bases are TGTGCCAGCAGCGTAGGGTATAGCAATCAGCCCCAGCATTTT.